One sample yielded the 3 T cell receptor beta chains listed below, sequenced in a study of shared T cell receptors in the human thymus. Profiled with immunoSEQ multiplex PCR; TCRdb holds only in-frame clones, not every one. The sample has 700,000 or so clones; 70% to 90% are singletons. These same data were also listed under a study on human thymus T cells.

Sequenced: thymocytes. These receptors originate from a girl under two years old with a congenital heart defect.

The rearrangement joins TRBV18 to TRBJ1-1, with TRBD1 matching over 10 bases. The germline CDR1 and CDR2 sequences are KGHSH and LQKENI. V lost 2 bases to trimming and J lost 3 bases; unmatched junction nucleotides: 15. The CDR3 runs to 19 residues. The CDR3 nucleotides are TGTGCCAGCTCACCATCTGGCGGAGACAGGGGGCGAGGGGACACTGAAGCTTTCTTT. Translation gives CASSPSGGDRGRGDTEAFF.

The CDR3 here is CASSLLDRALYGYTF. The CDR3 bases are TGTGCCAGCAGCCTCCTAGACAGGGCCCTCTATGGCTACACCTTC. The V and J genes are TRBV7-2 and TRBJ1-2; 7 bases fit TRBD1. CDR1 SGHTA and CDR2 FQGNSA come from the germline V gene. The CDR3 has 15 residues. Trimming removed 5 bases from V and 4 bases from J; junction bases left unmatched: 10.

The chain employs TRBV4-3 and TRBJ2-7; D remains ambiguous. Per germline, CDR1 LGHNA and CDR2 YSLEER. CDR3 length: 14 amino acids. Deletions cut 0 bases from V and 4 bases from J, with 10 bases between. CDR3 residues: CASSQDWADYEQYF. CDR3 DNA: TGCGCCAGCAGCCAAGATTGGGCAGATTACGAGCAGTACTTC.